This T cell receptor (beta chain) was recorded in a study of Graves' ophthalmopathy and Graves' hyperthyroidism (dated 2018 in TCRdb). Broadly, across the study: Peripheral blood was collected before any treatment was given, at the time of initial diagnosis. TCR beta repertoire signatures were used to distinguish Graves' ophthalmopathy from Graves' hyperthyroidism and to predict progression to ophthalmopathy. In total, around 130 blood samples were TCR-sequenced: approximately 42 ophthalmopathy, approximately 75 hyperthyroidism and approximately 17 hyperthyroidism-to-ophthalmopathy patients. To explore V-J signatures distinguishing ophthalmopathy from hyperthyroidism, a discovery set of more than 95 patients (more than 40 ophthalmopathy, roughly 56 stable hyperthyroidism) was enrolled. An independent validation cohort was composed of 18 hyperthyroidism patients and around 16 patients who later progressed from hyperthyroidism to ophthalmopathy. T-cell repertoires of thyroid tissue and blood were compared in several hyperthyroidism patients. Following sample collection, hyperthyroidism patients were given methimazole at a starting dose of 30 mg daily, and ophthalmopathy patients were given high-dose intravenous methylprednisolone. The roughly 100 discovery patients were randomly divided into training and test sets at a 7:3 ratio. The investigation overall reported the following: No statistical method was used to set the sample size in advance, and the investigators knew which group each participant was assigned to. In cross-validation, the 13-signature model distinguished ophthalmopathy from stable hyperthyroidism with less than 90% sensitivity and roughly 81% specificity, while in the test set the corresponding values were about 80% and 75%. In validation, the model predicted ophthalmopathy progression with 55% to 71% sensitivity and roughly 78% specificity; some 13 predicted patients were CT-confirmed with GO in a median of around 6 months. Most expanded thyroid clonotypes with a frequency above 0.001 also appeared in blood, which suggests that blood repertoires may reflect the immune response in the thyroid.

Patients with ophthalmopathy had moderately to severely active disease, with a Clinical Activity Score of 3 or more, a NOSPECS grade of 4 or more, and a disease duration of less than 3 months. Anyone with other autoimmune diseases, uncontrolled infections, pregnancy or lactation was excluded from the study. Clinical symptoms, serum thyroxine, TRAb, thyroid ultrasound and orbital computed tomography were used for diagnosis. Using Ficoll-Paque density gradient centrifugation, PBMCs were isolated from 9.5 to 10 ml of fresh peripheral blood. Total RNA was extracted with Trizol reagent and quality-checked on an Agilent 2100 Bioanalyzer. This clonotype has a count of ten or more. It lacks a known antigen. Base qualities are not provided; no much larger clone lies one nucleotide away. For repertoire sequencing, TCR beta CDR3 regions were amplified from RNA transcripts. HTBI primers and the Qiagen OneStep RT-PCR kit were used in a first-round RT-PCR, which was followed by a second-round multiplex PCR, size selection and purification. Libraries were sequenced paired-end with 100 bp reads on an Illumina HiSeq2000. Under the source paper's analysis protocol: SOAPnuke was used to process the reads, removing any read that contained adapters or uncalled bases, had a mean Phred below 15, or lacked an exact match to the constant primer or identifier. High-quality paired reads were merged with COPE v1.2.5. Each unique nucleotide sequence was treated as a clonotype, and MiTCR v1.1 was used to align the clonotypes to the IMGT TRB V, D and J references. Only V-J combinations with frequency above 0.0001 were analysed, covering around 99% of repertoires. For each V-J combination, a TCR clonal expansion and chaos score was defined as the ratio of F50 clonal expansion to chaos observed in the TCRdist matrix. Welch's t-statistics and random forest were used to reduce the features to roughly 14 V-J combinations, which were then used as input to a naive Bayes classifier. The Morisita-Horn index was used to measure how similar the thyroid and blood repertoires were. TCRdb applied fastp at Q25 and MiXCR to the public reads, then kept only in-frame beta chains. Entries are consolidated by CDR3 protein sequence, retaining the most common genes and DNA. The V and J calls shown here were made by TCRdb, not taken from the authors' results. This sample is represented by 350,000 to 450,000 distinct CDR3 sequences; roughly 18% of them were singletons. The ten most abundant clones make up 1.6% of the sample.

Sequencing input: peripheral blood. The TCR comes from a woman between 18 and 30 years old with Graves' ophthalmopathy. Donor details come from another sample of the same person, matched by shared clones.

The CDR3 reads CAWTGAGEQYF. The sequenced DNA: TGTGCCTGGACTGGGGCGGGGGAGCAGTACTTC. Rearrangement joined TRBV30 to TRBJ2-7, with a tentative D gene TRBD2 over 6 matching bases. The CDR3 starts with the cysteine, ends with the phenylalanine, and has 11 residues. Only CDR3 DNA remains: 33 bases, in frame from the first base. V loses 4 bases, J loses 7 bases, and the germline ends lie 11 bases apart. CDR1 and CDR2 were assigned from the germline V gene (reference sequence) as GTSNPN and SVGIG.